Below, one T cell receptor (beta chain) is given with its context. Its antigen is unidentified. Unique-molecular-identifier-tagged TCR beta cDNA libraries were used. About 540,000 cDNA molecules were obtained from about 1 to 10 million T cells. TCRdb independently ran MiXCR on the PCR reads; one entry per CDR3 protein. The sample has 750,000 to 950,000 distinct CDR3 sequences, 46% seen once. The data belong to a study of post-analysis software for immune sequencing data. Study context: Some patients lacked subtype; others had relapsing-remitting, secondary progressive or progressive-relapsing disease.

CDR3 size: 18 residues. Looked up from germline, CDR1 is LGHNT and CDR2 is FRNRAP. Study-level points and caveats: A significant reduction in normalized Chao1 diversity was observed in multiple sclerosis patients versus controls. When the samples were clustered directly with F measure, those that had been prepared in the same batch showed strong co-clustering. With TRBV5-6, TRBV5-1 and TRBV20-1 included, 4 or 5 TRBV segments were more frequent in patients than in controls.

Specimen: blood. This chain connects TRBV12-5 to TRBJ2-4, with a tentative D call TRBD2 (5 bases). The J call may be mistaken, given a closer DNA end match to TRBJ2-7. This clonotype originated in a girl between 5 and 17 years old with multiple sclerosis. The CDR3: CASGLALTTASTAYEQYF. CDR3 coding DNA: TGTGCTAGTGGTTTGGCCCTTACAACCGCTAGCACCGCCTACGAGCAGTACTTC.